Shown below are 3 T cell receptor beta chains from a single sample sequenced in a study of T cells expressing NK-cell markers. TCRdb re-called the 5' RACE reads, yielding one record per CDR3 amino acid sequence without DNA. This listing includes roughly 690 distinct CDR3 sequences. Input material: blood T cells: a sorted CD56 or NKG2C T cell subset, CD4+ or CD8+ T cells, or bulk PBMC T cells (not recorded which). Every receptor here comes from a young woman in good health.

The gene calls are TRBV5-4 and TRBJ1-1; the D call of TRBD1 rests on TCRdb alone, since no DNA is present to check it. The CDR3 covers 15 residues. Germline CDR1 reads SGHNT; CDR2 reads YYREEE (reference sequence). The CDR3 loop reads CASSRLQGMGTEAFF.

The J gene is TRBJ2-1, the V gene TRBV3-1; the D call from TCRdb, TRBD2, cannot be confirmed without DNA. This CDR3 contains 17 residues. Germline V gives CDR1 LGHDT, CDR2 YNNKEL (reference sequence). Here the CDR3 reads CASSQGPGLAGGYEQFF.

This chain links TRBV5-1 with TRBJ1-6. CDR1 and CDR2 (germline): SGHRS, YFSETQ. The CDR3 spans 16 residues. The CDR3 here is CASRNWTDYYNSPLHF.